These T cell receptor beta chains were read from a single sample in a study of graft-versus-host responses after intestinal transplantation. Antigens of these TCRs are unknown. Data came from immunoSEQ multiplex PCR; TCRdb stores just in-frame clones and leaves some out. The table lists 120,000 or so clones, roughly 93% of them singletons, with about 0.51% in the top ten. This specimen consisted of unstimulated CD8+ T cells sorted from spleen or lymph node cells, obtained before intestinal transplant. The receptors were sampled from a human donor who received an intestinal transplant. CDR3s include the opening cysteine and the closing phenylalanine or tryptophan.

>TRBV30
CAWSVSGNQPQHF
>TRBV5-4
CASTIQGSGGEKLFF
>TRBV10-2
CASIQSQRGYPYEQYF
>TRBV19
CATSASYEQYF
>TRBV13
CASSLGLAGGRNEQFF
>TRBV11-3
CASSFTLTSSDTQYF
>TRBV19
CASSTRLAEDSYNEQFF
>TRBV4-2
CASSQEVAGGTGELFF
>TRBV4-1
CASSQGRGSYEQYF
>TRBV7-6
CASPTEGRGNEQFF
>TRBV27
CASSFGGQANYEQYF
>TRBV11-1
CASSLIRGQIQETQYF
>TRBV27
CASRTGTGEKLFF
>TRBV30
CAWRGYLLAGGGSSYNEQFF
>TRBV19
CASSMGQNYGYTF
>TRBV6-4
CASSASSYEQYF
>TRBV7-9
CASSLGGGDEQFF
>TRBV6-5
CASRREATGQYF
>TRBV7-9
CASSLGYSYEQYF
>TRBV6-1
CASSSSAGGEKLFF
>TRBV7-3
CASSTGETDTQYF
>TRBV4-1
CASSQAREGGDGFTF
>TRBV2
CASSFGTSDTREQFF
>TRBV9
CASSTGQGANYGYTF
>TRBV2
CASSDPGDVYEQYF
>TRBV9
CASSVASGLHNEQFF
>TRBV28
CASSLGGGAPTAQHF
>TRBV12-1
CASSFSGFSGNTIYF
>TRBV27
CASSLAISYEQYF
>TRBV11-2
CASSLGRLAGLTGELFF
>TRBV4-1
CASSQVQGGDTYGYTF
>TRBV28
CASSLGQGRQPQHF
>TRBV27
CASSAGGIQYF
>TRBV28
CASSPQLADEETQYF
>TRBV28
CASSFLGSLHSNQPQHF
>TRBV28
CASSFPTNLETQYF
>TRBV7-9
CASSLVGVGPYEQYF
>TRBV19
CASSLWAPGGQPQHF
>TRBV19
CASSIVGGKSYEQYF
>TRBV27
CASSLSIVAGGAMGTQYF
>TRBV6-5
CASTQTWGTEAFF
>TRBV5-6
CASSFGTGSSEQYF
>TRBV13
CASSLEGGTEAFF
>TRBV9
CASSVGRISGANVLTF
>TRBV7-3
CASSRIAYNEQFF
>TRBV5-1
CASSLSRNTGELFF
>TRBV7-8
CASRPPWGGSTDTQYF
>TRBV19
CASHDLGANGYTF
>TRBV27
CASSFEGSQPQHF
>TRBV25-1
CASSGDRGYEQYF
>TRBV27
CASSFGQGAEAFF
>TRBV9
CASSVARLAGGHNEQFF
>TRBV9
CASSGRDSNTEAFF
>TRBV30
CAWSVHSNQPQHF
>TRBV7-8
CASSIAMAQYF
>TRBV4-1
CASSQEGLAGGPADTQYF
>TRBV9
CASNSGQSTDTQYF
>TRBV6-5
CASSPPGHYTEAFF
>TRBV5-1
CASSLLSIGLAGGAYNEQFF